This is a list of T cell receptor beta chains from one sample in a study of regulatory T cells in long-lasting Graves disease. Via MiXCR, TCRdb re-called the multiplex PCR reads, giving one row per CDR3 protein. The sample shows more than 450,000 distinct CDR3 sequences, around 11% of them seen only once. Separately, the same data were catalogued under a study of T cells in Graves' hyperthyroidism and ophthalmopathy.

The source was peripheral blood mononuclear cells (PBMCs), collected at new diagnosis, from a patient treated with antithyroid drugs. The receptors were sampled from a woman under 40 with Graves disease. The CDR3 runs from the conserved cysteine through the conserved F or W. D genes are given only for firm matches. Some rows mark clone size as missing; the rest say once, few, many or name a class of expanded clone.

cdr3_nt cdr3_aa v_call clone_size j_call d_call
TGTGCCAGTAGTACCGGGGGCCCGGCCCTTAGCAATCAGCCCCAGCATTTT CASSTGGPALSNQPQHF TRBV19 many TRBJ1-5 -
TGTGCCAGCAGTTCCCGGACTAGCGGGAGGTTTTACAATGAGCAGTTCTTC CASSSRTSGRFYNEQFF TRBV6-2/TRBV6-3 many TRBJ2-1 TRBD2
TGCGCCAGCAGCCAACGGGGACAGTCTGGCACAGATACGCAGTATTTT CASSQRGQSGTDTQYF TRBV4-1 - TRBJ2-3 TRBD1
TGTGCCACCAGTCGATCCACCGGGGAGCTGTTTTTT CATSRSTGELFF TRBV6-1 many TRBJ2-2 -
TGTGCCAGTAGTCCTAGACGAGCGGGAGAAGAGACCCGGTACTTC CASSPRRAGEETRYF TRBV19 once TRBJ2-5 TRBD2
TGTGCCAGCAGCTCCGTAATGAGCTCCTACAATGAGCAGTTCTTC CASSSVMSSYNEQFF TRBV11-2 many TRBJ2-1 -
TGCAGCGCGCGACTAGGTGAAAAACTGTTTTTT CSARLGEKLFF TRBV29-1 few TRBJ1-4 -
TGTGCCAGCAGCTTATTGATCAATCCTAGCACAGATACGCAGTATTTT CASSLLINPSTDTQYF TRBV7-2 few TRBJ2-3 -
TGTGCCAGCAGCTCCAACATACTCCGGTACACAGATACGCAGTATTTT CASSSNILRYTDTQYF TRBV7-9 few TRBJ2-3 -
TGTGCCAGCAGTGGCTGGGTAGGTTCTTCACCCCTCCACTTT CASSGWVGSSPLHF TRBV2 many TRBJ1-6 -
TGTGCCAGCACCCCTGGGACTGCCGCAGATACGCAGTATTTT CASTPGTAADTQYF TRBV9 few TRBJ2-3 -
TGCAGTGCTAGCGACAGGGTTTTAGGCCAGGAGCAGTACTTC CSASDRVLGQEQYF TRBV20-1 many TRBJ2-7 TRBD1
TGCGCCAGCAGCCAACCACCCGCAGGGGCGCGGACAGATACGCAGTATTTT CASSQPPAGARTDTQYF TRBV4-1 - TRBJ2-3 -
TGTGCCAGTAGTGTCGGCAGGCCTGAAGCTTTCTTT CASSVGRPEAFF TRBV19 many TRBJ1-1 -
TGCGCCAGCAGCTCCGGGGGGGGGAGATCCCGCGAGCAGTACTTC CASSSGGGRSREQYF TRBV5-1 many TRBJ2-7 TRBD2
TGCAGCGCCGGTAGGACTAGCGGGAGCTACGAGCAGTACTTC CSAGRTSGSYEQYF TRBV29-1 many TRBJ2-7 TRBD2
TGTGCCAGTAGTGCCCGTCGGACTAGCGGGAGTAGGGACATTCAGTACTTC CASSARRTSGSRDIQYF TRBV19 - TRBJ2-4 TRBD2
TGTGCCAGCAAGGGGACAGCCAATTCACCCCTCCACTTT CASKGTANSPLHF TRBV2 many TRBJ1-6 TRBD1
TGTGCCAGCAGTACACGGACTAGCGGGGCCAGCTCCTACAATGAGCAGTTCTTC CASSTRTSGASSYNEQFF TRBV6-2/TRBV6-3 few TRBJ2-1 TRBD2
TGTGCCAGCAGCCGAGCGGGGTTCGGGAATGAGCAGTTCTTC CASSRAGFGNEQFF TRBV3-1 few TRBJ2-1 TRBD2
TGTGCCAGCAGTCCTTTTAGCGGGAGAACCAATGAGCAGTTCTTC CASSPFSGRTNEQFF TRBV12-3/TRBV12-4 many TRBJ2-1 TRBD2
TGTGCCAGCAGTGAAAGGGTCCAGCTCTCGCAGCATTTT CASSERVQLSQHF TRBV6-2/TRBV6-3 once TRBJ1-5 -
TGTGCCAGCAGCCCGGACGGTGGTGTGACCCAGCATTTT CASSPDGGVTQHF TRBV7-2 many TRBJ1-5 -
TGCGCCAGCAGCTTGGGGGACCTCGGAGAGACCCAGTACTTC CASSLGDLGETQYF TRBV5-1 - TRBJ2-5 -
TGCAGCGTTGCCGGGACAGGCGGCGAAAAACTGTTTTTT CSVAGTGGEKLFF TRBV29-1 - TRBJ1-4 TRBD1
TGTGCCAGCAGTGAATTCGGAGGGAGGGATGAGCGGTTCTTC CASSEFGGRDERFF TRBV25-1 - TRBJ2-1 TRBD2
TGTGCCACCAGTGAAACAGGGGGCGGGCAGCCCCAGCATTTT CATSETGGGQPQHF TRBV24-1 many TRBJ1-5 TRBD1
TGCGCCAGCAGCTTGATGGAGGGGAGTCAGCCCCAGCATTTT CASSLMEGSQPQHF TRBV5-1 many TRBJ1-5 -
TGTGCCAGCAGGACACAGGGGGCGGCAGATACGCAGTATTTT CASRTQGAADTQYF TRBV11-3 many TRBJ2-3 TRBD1
TGTGCCACCTCATCCCGACGACAGAGCTCCTACGAGCAGTACTTC CATSSRRQSSYEQYF TRBV28 many TRBJ2-7 -
TGTGCCACTAGCGTGTACAATGAGCAGTTCTTC CATSVYNEQFF TRBV19 many TRBJ2-1 -
TGTGCCAGCAGTATAAGCTTGGGACAGGGGGGCCGGGGAGCTTTCTTT CASSISLGQGGRGAFF TRBV2 few TRBJ1-1 TRBD1
TGTGCCAGCAGCGTAACCGGGACAGGGTTGTACGAGCAGTACTTC CASSVTGTGLYEQYF TRBV9 - TRBJ2-7 TRBD1